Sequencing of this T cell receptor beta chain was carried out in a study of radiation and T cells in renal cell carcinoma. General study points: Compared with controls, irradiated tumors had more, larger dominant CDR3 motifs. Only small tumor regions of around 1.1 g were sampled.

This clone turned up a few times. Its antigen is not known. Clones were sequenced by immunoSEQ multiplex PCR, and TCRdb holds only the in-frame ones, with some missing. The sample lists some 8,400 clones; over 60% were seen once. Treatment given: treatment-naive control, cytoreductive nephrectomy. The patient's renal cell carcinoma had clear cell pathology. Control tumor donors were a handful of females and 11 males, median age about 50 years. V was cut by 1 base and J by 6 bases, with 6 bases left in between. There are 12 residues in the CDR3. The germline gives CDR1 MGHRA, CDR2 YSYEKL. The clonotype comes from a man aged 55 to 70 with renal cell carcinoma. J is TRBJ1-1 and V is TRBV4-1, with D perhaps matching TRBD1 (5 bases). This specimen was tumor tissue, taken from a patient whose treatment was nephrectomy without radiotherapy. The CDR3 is CASSQGGAEAFF. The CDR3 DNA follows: TGCGCCAGCAGCCAAGGGGGGGCTGAAGCTTTCTTT.